This T cell receptor beta chain emerged from a study of T cells after yellow fever vaccination. Study background: Each low-cell-number fraction was prepared by means of SMART-Seq v4 Ultra Low Input. The study's findings and limits: Though weaker, the secondary response peaked faster, on day 5 versus 15.

The length of the CDR3 is 14 residues. Trimming removed 3 bases from V and 7 bases from J, with 13 bases in between. Germline values: CDR1 ENHRY, CDR2 SYGVKD. This clonotype showed up just a few times. What it binds is unknown. Each CDR3 protein gets one entry after TCRdb re-called the 5' RACE reads with MiXCR. The profile shows 170,000 or so distinct CDR3 sequences, about 6.2% of them singletons. The V gene is TRBV10-3, the J gene TRBJ1-5; no clear D. The TCR comes from a man younger than 30 who received the YFV17D yellow fever vaccine. The specimen comprised CD4+ T cells sorted from PBMCs, sampled on the day of the first yellow fever vaccination. The CDR3 DNA reads as TGTGCCATCAGTGACCGGCAGGACGGGCAGCCCCAGCATTTT. It is translated as CAISDRQDGQPQHF.